This T cell receptor beta chain was profiled in a study of blood T cell repertoires in COVID-19. Using immunoSEQ multiplex PCR, the repertoire was profiled, and TCRdb retains in-frame clones only, with some absent. The top ten hold about two fifths of the sample, which has about 60,000 clones, 70% to 85% seen once. This sequence was found in a human donor in a cohort sampled during active COVID-19. Sequences were obtained from peripheral blood.

In DNA form, the CDR3 reads TGCAGCGTCGAGAATGACCGGACACGCTACAATGAGCAGTTCTTC. Translated, it gives CSVENDRTRYNEQFF. The J gene is TRBJ2-1, the V gene TRBV29-1; D is perhaps TRBD1 (5 bases). Germline V gene lookup returns CDR1 SQVTM and CDR2 ANQGSEA. The CDR3 runs to 15 residues. Trimming removed 6 bases from V and 3 bases from J, with 18 bases in between.